This record looks at one T cell receptor beta chain sequence and its context. Many counts were recorded for this clone. The target of this receptor is not known. Sequencing ends 3 residues short of the CDR3 end; the germline J gene provides the rest. For sequencing input, CVID and control samples contributed equivalent amounts of genomic DNA. For every sample, a 60 bp segment covering the rearranged TCRbeta CDR3 region was amplified and then sequenced. The immunoSEQ assay, a bias-corrected multiplex PCR combined with high-throughput sequencing, was used for TCRbeta amplification. For the original study's pipeline: Every unique nucleotide sequence was considered a clone and was annotated with V, D and J genes, copy number and frequency. Sequences were labeled productive if in frame, and non-productive if out of frame or containing stop codons. As previously described, clonality was computed from Shannon's entropy. The predicted amino acid sequences of productive clones were used to derive mean CDR3 Kyte-Doolittle hydropathy. Scaled V gene usage was hierarchically clustered using Manhattan distance and complete linkage with the R hclust function. Sharing of clones by CDR3 amino acid sequence was evaluated by resampling 12 repertoires per group over 100 rounds. The repertoires were searched for approximately 70 published EBV-specific TCRbeta sequences and nearly 250 published CMV-specific TCRbeta sequences. A couple of CVID samples yielding fewer than 10,000 sequences were excluded from analysis, leaving approximately 42 CVID repertoires. TCRdb carries this immuneACCESS record with in-frame sequences only. Its versions omit some clonotypes, under half of them owing to an unresolved V gene in the studies checked, with the rest unexplained. Clone size and the V and J calls come from that table; the DNA yielded D and trimming. The table puts about 52,000 clones in this sample, none counted just once. Jointly, the top ten make up under 2% of the sample.

The data originate from a study of T cell clonality in common variable immunodeficiency (dated by TCRdb to between 2014 and 2016). In the germline V gene, CDR1 corresponds to SGHRS and CDR2 to YFSETQ. From the cysteine through the phenylalanine, the CDR3 covers 13 amino acids. Of the CDR3's DNA, 30 bases were read; they are in frame from base 1. V gives up 2 bases and J gives up 0 bases, and the segment between their germline ends measures 6 bases. Most of the CVID patients and most of the healthy controls were of Caucasian heritage. Heparinized peripheral whole blood samples of about 5 to 9 ml were collected from each donor. Genomic DNA from adults with common variable immune deficiency (CVID) and from healthy adult controls was used to sequence TCRbeta CDR3 repertoires. The control group comprised approximately 22 healthy adult volunteers, some 12 female and 10 male, aged about 23 to 75 years with a mean age of around 32. Diluted blood was density-centrifuged over Hypaque 1077 or Ficoll-Paque to isolate peripheral blood mononuclear cells. Genomic DNA was obtained from unsorted mononuclear cells through either Qiagen column purification or a centrifugation-based method.

What the study reported, not specific to this receptor: TCRbeta clonality was higher in CVID subjects than in healthy controls (t-test p = 0.018), and the increase was most characteristic of about a third of subjects. Correlations of repertoire features with clinical complications were constrained by heterogeneity among patients within the CVID cohort. According to the authors, finding the cause of the higher clonality in CVID would require sequencing the repertoires of T cell subpopulations. Fewer TCRbeta clones were shared among CVID subjects than among healthy controls (p < 0.0001). Even though DNA input was equal, the average per sample came to about 81,820 unique sequences for controls compared with 25,000 to 35,000 for CVID samples. Fewer deletions and N-nucleotide insertions were reportedly observed in CVID TCRbeta sequences, and highly modified clones with 13 or more V deletions were reportedly absent from CVID TCRbeta sequences.

This receptor was identified in a person aged 18-69 years in good health. The sequencing input was peripheral blood mononuclear cells. The chain uses TRBV5-1 and TRBJ2-7, with an unclear D gene assignment. The CDR3 bases that were read are TGCGCCAGCAGCTTACTGAGCTCCTACGAG. It codes for CASSLLSSYE. The full CDR3 protein is CASSLLSSYEQYF.